This TCR beta chain was recorded in a study of radiation and T cells in renal cell carcinoma. There are 13 residues in the CDR3. Trimming cost V 7 bases and J 1 base, with 11 bases left between them. Germline V lookup: CDR1 SNHLY, CDR2 FYNNEI. Only in-frame clones appear in the TCRdb table, and some are missing; sequencing was by immunoSEQ multiplex PCR. Found here are 15,000 to 20,000 clones, 64% of them singletons; the top ten hold 25% to 30%. Treatment indicated: 15 Gy SBRT to primary tumor, nephrectomy 4 weeks later. Comment on this clone: The antigen is unknown.

Whole-study findings and limits: No pretreatment tumor biopsies were available for baseline clonotypes.

The origin of this receptor is a woman between 65 and 79 years old with renal cell carcinoma. Source: tumor tissue, taken from a patient whose treatment included radiotherapy and nephrectomy. V is TRBV2 and J is TRBJ2-7; D not resolved. The CDR3 sequence is CASKAGLSYEQYF. In nucleotides, the CDR3 is TGTGCCAGCAAGGCAGGCTTATCCTACGAGCAGTACTTC.